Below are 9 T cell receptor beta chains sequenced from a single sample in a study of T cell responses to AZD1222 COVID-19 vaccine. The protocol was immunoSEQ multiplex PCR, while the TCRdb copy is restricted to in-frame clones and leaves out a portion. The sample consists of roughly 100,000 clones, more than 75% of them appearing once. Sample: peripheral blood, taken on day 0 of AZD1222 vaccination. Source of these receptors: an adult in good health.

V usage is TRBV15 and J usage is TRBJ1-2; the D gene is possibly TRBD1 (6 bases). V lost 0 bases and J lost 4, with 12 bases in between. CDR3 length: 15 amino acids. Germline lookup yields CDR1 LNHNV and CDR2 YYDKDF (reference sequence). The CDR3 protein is CATSREEADSYGYTF. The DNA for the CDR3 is TGTGCCACCAGCAGAGAAGAGGCGGACAGCTATGGCTACACCTTC.

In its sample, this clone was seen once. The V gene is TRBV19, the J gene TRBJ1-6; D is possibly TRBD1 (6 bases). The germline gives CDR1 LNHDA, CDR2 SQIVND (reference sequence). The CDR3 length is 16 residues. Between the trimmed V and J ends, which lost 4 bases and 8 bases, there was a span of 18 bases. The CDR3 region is CASSRDRAGADSPLHF. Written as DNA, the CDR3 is TGTGCCAGTAGTAGGGATCGGGCAGGGGCAGATTCACCCCTCCACTTT.

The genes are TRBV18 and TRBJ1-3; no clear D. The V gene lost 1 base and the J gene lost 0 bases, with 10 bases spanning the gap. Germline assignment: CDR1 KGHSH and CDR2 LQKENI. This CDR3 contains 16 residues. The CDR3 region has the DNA TGTGCCAGCTCACCACTGGACTGGGACTCTGGAAACACCATATATTTT. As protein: CASSPLDWDSGNTIYF. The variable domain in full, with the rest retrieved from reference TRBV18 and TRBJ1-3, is NAGVMQNPRHLVRRRGQEARLRCSPMKGHSHVYWYRQLPEEGLKFMVYLQKENIIDESGMPKERFSAEFPKEGPSILRIQQVVRGDSAAYFCASSPLDWDSGNTIYFGEGSWLTVV.

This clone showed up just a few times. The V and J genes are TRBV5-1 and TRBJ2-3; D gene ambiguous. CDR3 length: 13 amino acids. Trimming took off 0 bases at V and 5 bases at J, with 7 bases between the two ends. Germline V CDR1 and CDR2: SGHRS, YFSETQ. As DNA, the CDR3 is TGCGCCAGCAGCTTGGTGGGCTTAGATACGCAGTATTTT. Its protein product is CASSLVGLDTQYF.

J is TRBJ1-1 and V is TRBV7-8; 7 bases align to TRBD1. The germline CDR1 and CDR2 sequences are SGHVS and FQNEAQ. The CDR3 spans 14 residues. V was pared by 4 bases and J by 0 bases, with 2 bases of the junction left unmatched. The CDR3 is CASSWGQMNTEAFF. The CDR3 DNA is TGTGCCAGCAGCTGGGGACAGATGAACACTGAAGCTTTCTTT.

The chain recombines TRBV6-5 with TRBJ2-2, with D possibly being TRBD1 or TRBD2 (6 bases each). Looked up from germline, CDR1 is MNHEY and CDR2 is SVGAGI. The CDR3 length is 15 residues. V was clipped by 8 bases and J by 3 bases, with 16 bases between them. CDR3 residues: CASYLGGRYTGELFF. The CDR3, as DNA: TGTGCCAGCTATCTCGGGGGCCGGTACACCGGGGAGCTGTTTTTT.

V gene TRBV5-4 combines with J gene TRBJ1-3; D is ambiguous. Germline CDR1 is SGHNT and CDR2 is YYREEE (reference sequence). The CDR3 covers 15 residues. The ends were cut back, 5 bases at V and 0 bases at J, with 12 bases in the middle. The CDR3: CASSPAQPSGNTIYF. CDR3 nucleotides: TGTGCCAGCAGTCCGGCACAGCCCTCTGGAAACACCATATATTTT.

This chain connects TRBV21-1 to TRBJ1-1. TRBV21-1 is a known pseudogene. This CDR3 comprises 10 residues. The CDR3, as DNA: TGTGCCAGCGGGGGAGGGGTAGCTTTCTTT. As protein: CASGGGVAFF.

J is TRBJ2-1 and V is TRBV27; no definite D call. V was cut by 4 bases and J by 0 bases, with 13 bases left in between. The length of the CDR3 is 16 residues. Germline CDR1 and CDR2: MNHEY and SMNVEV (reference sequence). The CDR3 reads CASSSPTKSSYNEQFF. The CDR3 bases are TGTGCCAGCAGTTCCCCGACAAAGAGCTCCTACAATGAGCAGTTCTTC.